The 29 T cell receptor beta chains below were found in one sample sequenced in a study of HIV-infected patients and healthy controls. Roughly three months, about 14 weeks, into antiretroviral therapy, follow-up blood was collected. All unsorted peripheral T cells were captured because whole blood was used without fractionation. Reverse transcription used roughly 450 ng RNA and constant-region primers for alpha and beta. Alpha and beta chain libraries were made separately by chain-specific third strand synthesis with multiplexing indices. MiXCR was run by TCRdb on the 5' RACE reads, yielding one entry per CDR3 protein. The data show several thousand distinct CDR3 sequences, 20% to 25% seen once. This specimen was blood, taken during antiretroviral therapy. The source is an adult with HIV infection.

This clonotype occurred a few times. A much larger clone differs by one base, so this may be a read error. The V and J genes are TRBV20-1 and TRBJ1-2; D gene uncertain. With 6 bases removed from V and 4 bases from J, the gap between germline ends came to 15 bases. This CDR3 region has 13 residues. In germline, CDR1 is DFQATT, CDR2 SNEGSKA (reference sequence). The CDR3 DNA follows: TGCAGTGCCGACGTCCCATGGAGCTATGGCTACACCTTC. This codes for CSADVPWSYGYTF.

This chain links TRBV4-1 with TRBJ2-7; D remains ambiguous. The ends were cut back, 3 bases at V and 0 bases at J, with 12 bases in the middle. The CDR3 has 15 residues. Per the germline V gene, CDR1 is MGHRA and CDR2 is YSYEKL. The CDR3 here is CASSHRTETSYEQYF. The CDR3 nucleotides are TGCGCCAGCAGCCATCGGACCGAAACCTCCTACGAGCAGTACTTC.

The rearrangement links TRBV4-1 to TRBJ2-1, with 16 positions matching TRBD2. V lost 3 bases, J lost 7 bases, and 12 bases stayed unmatched. The CDR3 length is 19 residues. Per the germline V gene, CDR1 is MGHRA and CDR2 is YSYEKL. This chain's CDR3 is CASSHLGSGTSGGGNEQFF. CDR3 sequence (DNA): TGCGCCAGCAGCCATCTCGGGAGTGGGACTAGCGGGGGGGGTAATGAGCAGTTCTTC.

This clonotype showed up many times. V and J are TRBV9 and TRBJ2-3; 9 bases fit TRBD1. CDR3 length: 16 amino acids. After removal of 4 bases from V and 0 bases from J, the junction contained 6 bases not matched to a gene. Germline CDR1 is SGDLS and CDR2 is YYNGEE. The CDR3 region has the DNA TGTGCCAGCAGCATACAGGGGGCTGCTAGCACAGATACGCAGTATTTT. Translating it yields CASSIQGAASTDTQYF.

This clonotype is medium-sized in the sample. V is TRBV7-3 and J is TRBJ1-1; tentatively, D is TRBD1 (5 bases). Germline V gene data show CDR1 as SGHTA and CDR2 as FQGTGA. Trimming stripped 0 bases from V and 1 base from J, with 9 bases between. This CDR3 region has 15 residues. The CDR3 DNA reads TGTGCCAGCAGCTTAACGGCAGGGTGGAACACTGAAGCTTTCTTT. It codes for CASSLTAGWNTEAFF.

About this clonotype: This may arise from a read error, as a much more abundant clone is one base away. This chain's CDR3 is CASSTGQATLFEQYF. The CDR3 DNA reads as TGTGCCAGTAGTACGGGACAGGCAACCCTCTTCGAGCAGTACTTC. V gene TRBV19 combines with J gene TRBJ2-7; 8 bases match TRBD1. V gave up 4 bases and J gave up 6 bases; unmatched junction bases: 11. The CDR3 has 15 residues. The V gene's germline CDR1 is LNHDA and CDR2 SQIVND (reference sequence).

The gene calls are TRBV5-6 and TRBJ2-3, with 8 bases aligning to TRBD2. Trimming at V came to 4 bases and at J to 1 base, leaving 2 bases not matched to a gene. The V gene's germline CDR1 is SGHDT and CDR2 YYEEEE. The CDR3 has 14 residues. The CDR3 nucleotides read TGTGCCAGCAGCGCGGGGGGACGCACAGATACGCAGTATTTT. The encoded protein is CASSAGGRTDTQYF. Complete variable domain (other parts from reference TRBV5-6 and TRBJ2-3): DAGVTQSPTHLIKTRGQQVTLRCSPKSGHDTVSWYQQALGQGPQFIFQYYEEEERQRGNFPDRFSGHQFPNYSSELNVNALLLGDSALYLCASSAGGRTDTQYFGPGTRLTVL.

Notes on this clonotype: This may be a read error: a much more frequent sequence differs by one nucleotide. V and J are TRBV3-1 and TRBJ2-1, with D tentatively TRBD1 (5 bases). CDR3 length: 15 residues. From germline, CDR1 is LGHDT and CDR2 YNNKEL (reference sequence). Trimming left V 3 bases short and J 7 bases short, with 16 bases between. The DNA for the CDR3 is TGTGCCAGCAGCCACTTTAGCTGGGGCAGGAATGAGCAGTTCTTC. This sequence encodes CASSHFSWGRNEQFF.

Points on this clonotype: This may come from a read error, since a much larger clone is one base off. The CDR3 sequence: CAITSTVSTEAFF. The CDR3 bases are TGTGCCATCACCTCGACAGTGAGTACTGAAGCTTTCTTT. The gene calls are TRBV10-3 and TRBJ1-1, with a weak D call TRBD1 (5 bases). Per the germline V gene, CDR1 is ENHRY and CDR2 is SYGVKD. This CDR3 has 13 residues. V was cut by 7 bases and J by 5 bases, with 14 bases left in between.

This clonotype was counted many times. This rearrangement joins TRBV12-3 or TRBV12-4 to TRBJ1-2; D gene ambiguous. The CDR3 is made up of 13 amino acids. The V end was cut by 2 bases, the J end by 4 bases, with 8 bases between. The CDR3: CASSLTALYGYTF. In DNA form, the CDR3 reads TGTGCCAGCAGTTTAACAGCCCTCTATGGCTACACCTTC.

Sample share makes this clonotype medium-sized. The chain employs TRBV20-1 and TRBJ2-1; 7 bases are shared with TRBD1. V gave up 6 bases and J gave up 6 bases; unmatched junction bases: 14. This CDR3 spans 15 amino acids. Germline V gene sequence: CDR1 DFQATT, CDR2 SNEGSKA (reference sequence). The CDR3 protein is CSANDRGGASNEQFF. For the CDR3, the DNA is TGCAGTGCAAACGACAGAGGGGGCGCTTCCAATGAGCAGTTCTTC.

This clonotype is judged medium-sized (0.01 to 0.1%). The chain joins TRBV7-9 to TRBJ1-2; TRBD1 matches at 9 bases. With V trimmed by 5 bases and J by 2 bases, 9 bases remained unmatched. The CDR3 has 16 amino acids. Germline V gene sequence: CDR1 SEHNR, CDR2 FQNEAQ (reference sequence). The CDR3, as DNA: TGTGCCAGCAGCCCTAGGACAGGGGAAATCAACTATGGCTACACCTTC. Encoded protein: CASSPRTGEINYGYTF. Filled out from reference TRBV7-9 and TRBJ1-2, the complete variable domain reads DTGVSQNPRHKITKRGQNVTFRCDPISEHNRLYWYRQTLGQGPEFLTYFQNEAQLEKSRLLSDRFSAERPKGSFSTLEIQRTEQGDSAMYLCASSPRTGEINYGYTFGSGTRLTVV.

The rearrangement joins TRBV7-9 to TRBJ1-2; D perhaps matches TRBD1 (5 bases). The CDR3 covers 15 residues. With 1 base removed from V and 1 base from J, the gap between germline ends came to 10 bases. CDR1 is SEHNR and CDR2 is FQNEAQ in the germline V gene (reference sequence). The CDR3 is CASSLGDWDNYGYTF. The CDR3 region has the DNA TGTGCCAGCAGCTTAGGGGACTGGGATAACTATGGCTACACCTTC.

The chain joins TRBV5-1 to TRBJ2-7; tentative D call: TRBD2 (5 bases). The CDR3 spans 16 residues. V was cut by 1 base and J by 1 base, with 15 bases left in between. CDR1 is SGHRS, CDR2 YFSETQ, per germline. The CDR3 nucleotides are TGCGCCAGCAGCTTGTACGGGAATAGTAGTTCCTACGAGCAGTACTTC. Translation gives CASSLYGNSSSYEQYF.

The sample holds one count of this clonotype. At one of its ends the junction is not consistent with the germline gene, which may arise from a read error. The rearrangement uses TRBV15 and TRBJ2-5; D possibly matches TRBD1 or TRBD2 (5 bases each). The CDR3 runs to 15 residues. The germline CDR1 and CDR2 sequences are LNHNV and YYDKDF (reference sequence). The CDR3 is CATSGEGRFQETKYF. The DNA for the CDR3 is TGTGCCACCAGCGGCGAGGGACGGTTTCAAGAGACCAAGTACTTC.

Turning to this clonotype: A clone one base away is much larger, so this may be a read error. The genes are TRBV11-2 and TRBJ2-1; TRBD1 or TRBD2 may be the D gene (5 bases each). Germline CDR1 reads SGHAT; CDR2 reads FQNNGV. This CDR3 comprises 16 residues. The V end was cut by 4 bases, the J end by 0 bases, with 13 bases between. Here the CDR3 DNA reads TGTGCCAGCAGCTCTATGGGGGAAAGCTCCTACAATGAGCAGTTCTTC. Amino acid sequence: CASSSMGESSYNEQFF.

CDR3 region: CASSSYSTGSSNQTQHF. The CDR3 region has the DNA TGTGCCAGCAGTTCCTATTCGACAGGAAGCAGCAATCAGACACAGCATTTT. The rearrangement links TRBV6-6 to TRBJ1-5, with a weak D call TRBD1 (6 bases). The CDR3 has 17 residues. The V end lost 4 bases, the J end lost 13 bases, and 29 bases lay between the germline ends. The germline gives CDR1 MNHNY, CDR2 SVGAGI (reference sequence).

This clonotype has at least ten counts. The rearrangement uses TRBV20-1 and TRBJ2-1, with a weak D call TRBD2 (6 bases). Germline V gives CDR1 DFQATT, CDR2 SNEGSKA (reference sequence). Trimming pared 8 bases from V and 8 bases from J, leaving 19 bases between. The CDR3 is 13 residues long. CDR3 coding DNA: TGCAGTTCTCAGGGCGGGGCGGTCTATGAGCAGTTCTTC. It is translated as CSSQGGAVYEQFF.

Many counts were recorded for this clonotype. This chain joins TRBV7-2 and TRBJ2-2; D may be TRBD1 (6 bases). CDR1 is SGHTA and CDR2 is FQGNSA in the germline V gene. The CDR3 consists of 15 residues. The V and J ends lost 4 bases and 4 bases respectively, with 13 bases between them. As DNA, the CDR3 is TGTGCCAGCAGCTCCACAGGGTGGGGCACCGGGGAGCTGTTTTTT. Residues: CASSSTGWGTGELFF.

By sample share, this clonotype is medium-sized. The rearrangement links TRBV4-1 to TRBJ1-4, with D unresolved. Germline loops: CDR1 MGHRA, CDR2 YSYEKL. V lost 8 bases, J lost 0 bases, and 13 bases lay in between. There are 15 residues in the CDR3. The CDR3 loop is CASGTGVATNEKLFF. Written as DNA, the CDR3 is TGCGCCAGCGGAACGGGAGTTGCAACTAATGAAAAACTGTTTTTT.

This clonotype was detected many times. V and J are TRBV5-1 and TRBJ2-1; D is perhaps TRBD2 (6 bases). This CDR3 contains 18 residues. Germline CDR1 is SGHRS and CDR2 is YFSETQ. V was clipped by 0 bases and J by 5 bases, with 21 bases between them. As DNA, the CDR3 is TGCGCCAGCAGCTTGGCTTTTATGGGAGGTCTTGACGACAATGAGCAGTTCTTC. Translated, it gives CASSLAFMGGLDDNEQFF.

At least ten counts were recorded for this clonotype. The gene calls are TRBV12-3 or TRBV12-4 and TRBJ2-3, with 13 bases fitting TRBD2. V shed 4 bases and J 6 bases; nucleotides not matched to a gene: 7. The CDR3 covers 16 residues. Here the CDR3 DNA reads TGTGCCAGCAGTTCTACTAGCGGGGGGGCCAGGGATACGCAGTATTTT. It is translated as CASSSTSGGARDTQYF.

By proportion, this clonotype is medium-sized (0.01 to 0.1%). The V and J genes are TRBV6-4 and TRBJ1-1; TRBD1 matches at 7 bases. Losses at the gene ends were 6 bases for V and 6 bases for J; bases not matched to a gene: 10. Germline assignment: CDR1 MRHNA and CDR2 SNTAGT. The CDR3 is 14 residues long. The CDR3 DNA is TGTGCCAGCAGGGGGGACAGTACCTCTCCTGAAGCTTTCTTT. It is translated as CASRGDSTSPEAFF.

This clonotype qualifies as medium-sized (0.01 to 0.1%). V gene TRBV5-5 combines with J gene TRBJ2-1; D unresolved. V was pared by 9 bases and J by 2 bases, with 21 bases between. The germline V gene encodes CDR1 SGHKS and CDR2 YYEKEE (reference sequence). The CDR3 is 16 residues long. The CDR3 region is CATLQTLNHPYNEQFF. Written as DNA, the CDR3 is TGTGCCACCCTACAGACCCTTAACCACCCCTACAATGAGCAGTTCTTC.

By sample share, this clonotype is medium-sized. This chain links TRBV5-1 with TRBJ1-5; the match to TRBD1 covers 8 bases. There are 15 residues in the CDR3. The V gene end was trimmed by 4 bases and the J gene end by 1 base; junction bases not matched to a gene: 4. Per the germline V gene, CDR1 is SGHRS and CDR2 is YFSETQ. As DNA, the CDR3 is TGCGCCAGCAGCCGAACAGGGGGAAGCAATCAGCCCCAGCATTTT. The encoded protein is CASSRTGGSNQPQHF.

By sample share, this clonotype is medium-sized. V usage is TRBV7-2 and J usage is TRBJ2-5; D call uncertain. Germline V CDR1 and CDR2: SGHTA, FQGNSA. CDR3 length: 15 residues. The ends were cut back, 4 bases at V and 5 bases at J, with 17 bases in the middle. Here the CDR3 reads CASSSGYGGVETQYF. CDR3 DNA sequence: TGTGCCAGCAGCTCCGGGTATGGTGGGGTGGAGACCCAGTACTTC.

The sample holds many counts of this clonotype. This rearrangement joins TRBV7-9 to TRBJ2-7; possible D gene TRBD2, 6 bases. This CDR3 has 15 amino acids. From germline, CDR1 is SEHNR and CDR2 FQNEAQ (reference sequence). The V end lost 4 bases, the J end lost 2 bases, and 15 bases lay between the germline ends. As DNA, the CDR3 is TGTGCCAGCAGCTCTTCTCCGGGGGAACCCTACGAGCAGTACTTC. The encoded protein is CASSSSPGEPYEQYF.

In this sample, this clonotype turned up many times. Relative to the germline gene, one junction end is altered; a read error may explain this. This chain joins TRBV5-1 and TRBJ2-3, with D perhaps matching TRBD2 (7 bases). CDR1 is SGHRS and CDR2 is YFSETQ in the germline V gene. This CDR3 is built from 14 residues. The CDR3 loop is CASSLEGGQDTQYF. CDR3 nucleotide sequence: TGTGCCAGCAGCTTGGAGGGGGGGCAAGATACGCAGTATTTT.

This chain joins TRBV19 and TRBJ2-3, with 10 bases aligning to TRBD2. This CDR3 region has 17 residues. The trim removed 3 bases at V and 2 bases at J, leaving 8 bases unmatched. Germline V CDR1 and CDR2: LNHDA, SQIVND (reference sequence). CDR3 sequence reads: CASSIGLAGALTDTQYF. The CDR3 nucleotides are TGTGCCAGTAGTATCGGCCTAGCGGGGGCCCTCACAGATACGCAGTATTTT.